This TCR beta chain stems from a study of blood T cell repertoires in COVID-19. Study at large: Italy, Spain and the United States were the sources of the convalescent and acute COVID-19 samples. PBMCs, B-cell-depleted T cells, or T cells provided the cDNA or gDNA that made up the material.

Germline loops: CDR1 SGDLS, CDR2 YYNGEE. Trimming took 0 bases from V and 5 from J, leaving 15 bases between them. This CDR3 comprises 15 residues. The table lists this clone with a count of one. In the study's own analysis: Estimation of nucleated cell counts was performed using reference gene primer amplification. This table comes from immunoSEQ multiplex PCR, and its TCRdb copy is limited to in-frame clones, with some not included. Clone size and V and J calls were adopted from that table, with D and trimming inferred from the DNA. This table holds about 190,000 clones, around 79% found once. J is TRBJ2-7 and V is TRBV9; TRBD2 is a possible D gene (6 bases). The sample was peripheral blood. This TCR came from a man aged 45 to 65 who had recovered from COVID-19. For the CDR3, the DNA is TGTGCCAGCAGCGTAGATCTCGGAGGGCCACACGAGCAGTACTTC. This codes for CASSVDLGGPHEQYF.